A single T cell receptor (beta chain) is shown here with its context. Its recognized antigen is unknown. No clone much larger than this one lies a single base away; base qualities are absent. The sample originates from a study of quantifying T cell responses using KT2 cells (dated by TCRdb to 2015 to 2018). Regarding the research as a whole: RNA was DNase-treated and reverse transcribed with TCR alpha and beta constant-region primers, mostly using SuperScript III. The efficiency of the T4 ligation step under optimum conditions was estimated to be greater than 9.5%. PCR2 was run as a SYBR Green qPCR and stopped at a predetermined fluorescence threshold to avoid over-amplification. Results and caveats for the whole study, not just this receptor: Detection of KT2 sequences showed saturation at very high KT2 spike-in numbers. This TCR sequencing study did not compare the pipeline side by side with other TCR sequencing techniques. A linear scaling of KT2 alpha and beta sequence counts with input KT2 cell number was observed over several orders of magnitude. KT2 sequences were still detected at the lowest spike-in tested, roughly one KT2 cell per 100,000 PBMC.

The method behind the library was UMI-ligation and nested PCR. A single-stranded oligonucleotide carrying the Illumina SP2 sequence and a UMI was ligated to the cDNA 3' end using T4 RNA ligase 1. PCR1 consisted of 4 cycles (98 degrees C 15 s, 69 degrees C 30 s, 72 degrees C 40 s), and for the beta primer an equimolar mix of RC1.1 and RC1.2 was used to cover TRBC1 and TRBC2. From PCR2 onward, TCR alpha and beta chains were processed separately, and sample indices and Illumina adaptors were added. The UMI, placed after an 8-base spacer, consisted of 12 random nucleotides arranged as two hexamers with a spacer between them. Libraries were sequenced on an Illumina MiSeq with v2 2x251 paired-end chemistry, typically about twelve samples per run. To boost diversity, each sequencing library was supplemented with PhiX DNA at roughly 4.5-7%. The original pipeline was this. Raw reads were converted to FASTQ with bcl2fastq and were demultiplexed by dual indices with Demultiplexor. V and J genes were assigned by Decombinator through tag matching, with a single base-pair mismatch permitted. Collapsinator used UMIs to correct both sequencing errors and frequency errors arising from PCR heterogeneity. CDR3Translator converted Decombinator identifiers to nucleotide sequence, translated to amino acids, and extracted CDR3 using C- and N-terminal motifs. A cluster of KT2 sequences sharing one unique molecular identifier was counted as one distinct KT2 TCR. TCRdb trimmed the raw reads at Q25, called clones with MiXCR and kept productive beta chains. Identical CDR3 protein sequences are pooled into one entry, listed with their most common genes and DNA. The V and J calls follow TCRdb's processing rather than the paper's. This sample comprises 42,000 or so distinct CDR3 sequences, approximately 15% of them detected only once. Together, the top ten hold about 40% of the sample.

Its CDR3 holds 13 amino acids, cysteine through phenylalanine. Of the read, only the CDR3 DNA is kept; its 39 bases are in frame from base 1. The germline V gene sets CDR1 to KGHDR and CDR2 to SFDVKD. V is cut by 9 bases and J by 16 bases, and the space between the germline ends is 24 bases. To test the sensitivity and accuracy of the pipeline, known numbers of KT2, a T cell clone whose TCR had already been sequenced, were spiked into unfractionated PBMC. A range of KT2-to-PBMC ratios was produced by mixing KT2 cells with a fixed number of PBMC. The material sequenced was PBMCs spiked with cells of the T cell clone KT2. The sequence was obtained from a human donor. Rearrangement joined TRBV24-1 to TRBJ2-1; the D gene is possibly TRBD2, with 6 bases matching. The nucleotide sequence is given as TGTGCCACCCCGGAGGGCCGCCGGGACCCGGGATTCTTC. Its protein reads: CATPEGRRDPGFF.